The 22 T cell receptor beta chains in this list originate from one sample, sequenced in a study of T cells in Graves' hyperthyroidism and ophthalmopathy. The TCR beta CDR3 regions underwent amplification using RNA transcripts as the source. Researchers ran a first-round RT-PCR on the TCR CDR3 using the HTBI primer set. TCRdb independently ran MiXCR on the multiplex PCR reads; one entry per CDR3 protein. Among roughly 710,000 distinct CDR3 sequences, 30% to 40% were seen once, and the ten largest hold around 29%. Material: blood. These receptors were collected from a woman aged 40 to 50 with Graves' hyperthyroidism.

This clonotype has a count of ten or more. V gene TRBV12-3 or TRBV12-4 combines with J gene TRBJ1-2, with D perhaps matching TRBD1 (5 bases). This CDR3 contains 13 residues. V shed 2 bases and J shed 8 bases, with 12 bases lying between them. The CDR3 DNA reads as TGTGCCAGCAGTTTAAGGGGAATGGGGGGCTACACCTTC. This translates into CASSLRGMGGYTF.

This clonotype has a handful of counts. This sequence joins TRBV12-3 or TRBV12-4 and TRBJ1-1, with TRBD1 as a possible D gene (5 bases). V was clipped by 5 bases and J by 3 bases, with 13 bases between them. The CDR3 consists of 14 residues. The chain's CDR3 is CASSRLGGYTEAFF. CDR3 nucleotides: TGTGCCAGCAGTCGCCTGGGGGGGTACACTGAAGCTTTCTTT.

The V and J genes are TRBV6-1 and TRBJ2-5, with D unclear. This CDR3 is 15 amino acids long. Trimming left V 3 bases short and J 1 base short, with 12 bases between. Germline V gene data show CDR1 as MNHNS and CDR2 as SASEGT. CDR3 amino acids: CASSEGSLIQETQYF. DNA of the CDR3: TGTGCCAGCAGTGAGGGCAGTTTAATCCAAGAGACCCAGTACTTC.

Turning to this clonotype: This could be a read error, since a much larger clone is one nucleotide away. The conserved phenylalanine or tryptophan is not found at the CDR3 terminus, so this likely reflects a read error. This rearrangement joins TRBV25-1 to TRBJ1-2; D is uncertain. Germline assignment: CDR1 MGHDK and CDR2 SYGVNS. V was cut by 8 bases and J by 4 bases, with 11 bases left in between. CDR3 length: 12 residues. The CDR3 loop is CASGDGVYGYTL. The CDR3 DNA follows: TGTGCCAGCGGAGACGGGGTCTATGGCTACACCCTC.

CDR3 sequence: CASSEGFGAGGPGYTF. In DNA, the CDR3 is TGTGCCAGCAGTGAAGGGTTTGGGGCAGGGGGCCCTGGCTACACCTTC. V gene TRBV2 combines with J gene TRBJ1-2; 8 bases are shared with TRBD1. This CDR3 region has 16 residues. The trim removed 1 base at V and 7 bases at J, leaving 11 bases unmatched. Germline CDR1 reads SNHLY; CDR2 reads FYNNEI.

On this clonotype itself: Germline is not matched at one junction end, which may reflect a read error. V and J are TRBV20-1 and TRBJ1-2; D is undetermined. Per the germline V gene, CDR1 is DFQATT and CDR2 is SNEGSKA (reference sequence). This CDR3 is built from 15 residues. The DNA for the CDR3 is TGCAGTGCTGGAGATTTCGGCGGCTCTGGCTATGGCTACACCTTC. This translates into CSAGDFGGSGYGYTF.

The DNA of the CDR3 is TGCAGTGCTAGTAAATCGGCGACTAGCGGCTCTGGGGCCAACGTCCTGACTTTC. Residues: CSASKSATSGSGANVLTF. This chain links TRBV20-1 with TRBJ2-6; 9 bases align to TRBD2. The CDR3 runs to 18 residues. V lost 3 bases, J lost 0 bases, and 9 bases stayed unmatched. Per the germline V gene, CDR1 is DFQATT and CDR2 is SNEGSKA (reference sequence).

For this clonotype: Relative to the germline gene, one junction end is altered; a read error may explain this. This sequence joins TRBV5-5 and TRBJ1-1; D is uncertain. The germline V gene has CDR1 SGHKS and CDR2 YYEKEE (reference sequence). The CDR3 sequence is 14 residues long. As DNA, the CDR3 is TGCGCCAGCAGCCCGGGCCGTCAGAACACTGAAGCTTTCTTT. Its translation: CASSPGRQNTEAFF.

This clonotype came up many times. The chain recombines TRBV2 with TRBJ1-4; D perhaps matches TRBD1 (5 bases). V shed 6 bases and J shed 2 bases, with 10 bases lying between them. The V gene's germline CDR1 is SNHLY and CDR2 FYNNEI. CDR3 length: 14 amino acids. Written as DNA, the CDR3 is TGTGCCAGCAGCGAATGGGGGACTAATGAAAAACTGTTTTTT. It is translated as CASSEWGTNEKLFF.

Note on this clonotype: A much larger clone is a single base away; this may be a read error. Lacking the conserved final phenylalanine or tryptophan, this CDR3 likely reflects a read error. The rearrangement links TRBV19 to TRBJ1-5; tentative D call: TRBD1 (5 bases). Trimming pared 5 bases from V and 6 bases from J, leaving 17 bases between. The CDR3 sequence is 15 residues long. CDR1 LNHDA and CDR2 SQIVND come from the germline V gene (reference sequence). CDR3 nucleotide sequence: TGTGCCAGTAGTCCGGCCGACAGATTCAGTCAGCCCCAGCATTCT. This translates into CASSPADRFSQPQHS.

This rearrangement joins TRBV28 to TRBJ1-2; D gene ambiguous. Germline lookup yields CDR1 MDHEN and CDR2 SYDVKM. This CDR3 has 12 amino acids. The ends were cut back, 4 bases at V and 4 bases at J, with 7 bases in the middle. In DNA, the CDR3 is TGTGCCAGCAGTTGGGGTACCTATGGCTACACCTTC. It translates to CASSWGTYGYTF.

The chain couples TRBV10-3 to TRBJ2-3, with a possible D match to TRBD2 (5 bases). The CDR3 consists of 13 residues. V was shortened by 8 bases and J by 2 bases, with 11 bases between the two germline ends. Per germline, CDR1 ENHRY and CDR2 SYGVKD. The CDR3: CAIGERDTDTQYF. The CDR3 nucleotides are TGTGCCATCGGGGAACGGGACACAGATACGCAGTATTTT.

V is TRBV12-3 or TRBV12-4 and J is TRBJ1-1; the D gene is possibly TRBD1 (5 bases). The V and J ends lost 3 bases and 11 bases respectively, with 10 bases between them. This CDR3 region has 11 residues. The CDR3 sequence is CASSLTVRAFF. As DNA, the CDR3 is TGTGCCAGCAGTTTGACAGTTCGGGCTTTCTTT.

This rearrangement joins TRBV4-1 to TRBJ2-7; 10 positions match TRBD1. Germline-derived CDR1 and CDR2 are MGHRA and YSYEKL. This CDR3 comprises 15 residues. V was pared by 2 bases and J by 3 bases, with 4 bases of the junction left unmatched. CDR3 coding DNA: TGCGCCAGCAGCCAAAACCGGGACAGGGGCTACGAGCAGTACTTC. The encoded protein is CASSQNRDRGYEQYF.

This clonotype has at least ten counts. DNA for the CDR3: TGCAGCGTTGGTGCAGCTCAGGGGTACGAGCAGTACTTC. It specifies CSVGAAQGYEQYF. The chain carries TRBV29-1 and TRBJ2-7; maybe TRBD1 (6 bases). Germline V gene lookup returns CDR1 SQVTM and CDR2 ANQGSEA. The CDR3 extends over 13 amino acids. V lost 4 bases and J 4 bases, leaving 14 bases between the germline ends.

The chain couples TRBV5-8 to TRBJ1-6; no reliable D call. The V gene lost 4 bases and the J gene lost 3 bases, with 20 bases spanning the gap. CDR1 is SGHTS and CDR2 is YDEGEE in the germline V gene. The CDR3 covers 18 residues. The CDR3 DNA sequence: TGTGCCAGCAGCCAAGATGGTTATTCAGTCGACTATAATTCACCCCTCCACTTT. Translated: CASSQDGYSVDYNSPLHF.

The V call is TRBV19, the J call TRBJ1-5, with D hard to call. V gave up 0 bases and J gave up 5 bases, with 11 bases separating them. Looked up from germline, CDR1 is LNHDA and CDR2 is SQIVND (reference sequence). CDR3 length: 15 residues. This CDR3 is CASSIDSRPDQPQHF. CDR3 nucleotide sequence: TGTGCCAGTAGTATAGACAGCAGACCCGATCAGCCCCAGCATTTT.

As concerns this clonotype: At one boundary the junction diverges from the germline segment, which might be a read error. V usage is TRBV29-1 and J usage is TRBJ2-6, with D tentatively TRBD1 (5 bases). CDR1 is SQVTM, CDR2 ANQGSEA, per germline. This CDR3 is 17 amino acids long. DNA of the CDR3: TGTGCCAGCCTGACACCCCCCAACAGGTCCGGGGCCAACGTCCTGACTTTC. It encodes CASLTPPNRSGANVLTF. Together with reference TRBV29-1 and TRBJ2-6, the CDR3 gives the full variable domain: SAVISQKPSRDICQRGTSLTIQCQVDSQVTMMFWYRQQPGQSLTLIATANQGSEATYESGFVIDKFPISRPNLTFSTLTVSNMSPEDSSIYLCASLTPPNRSGANVLTFGAGSRLTVL.

The rearrangement uses TRBV5-6 and TRBJ1-1, with D possibly matching TRBD1 (5 bases). V was shortened by 0 bases and J by 0 bases, with 9 bases between the two germline ends. The CDR3 runs 15 residues. Germline assignment: CDR1 SGHDT and CDR2 YYEEEE. The DNA for the CDR3 is TGTGCCAGCAGCTTGGAAGAGGGGATGAACACTGAAGCTTTCTTT. Its protein is CASSLEEGMNTEAFF.

This clonotype came up many times. This chain joins TRBV28 and TRBJ1-5; the D gene is possibly TRBD1 (5 bases). Germline V CDR1 and CDR2: MDHEN, SYDVKM. There are 13 residues in the CDR3. Trimming pared 9 bases from V and 6 bases from J, leaving 15 bases between. The CDR3 loop reads CASSLQGGQPQHF. In nucleotides, the CDR3 is TGTGCCAGTAGTCTTCAGGGAGGTCAGCCCCAGCATTTT. The whole variable domain, filled in from reference TRBV28 and TRBJ1-5, reads DVKVTQSSRYLVKRTGEKVFLECVQDMDHENMFWYRQDPGLGLRLIYFSYDVKMKEKGDIPEGYSVSREKKERFSLILESASTNQTSMYLCASSLQGGQPQHFGDGTRLSIL.

This clonotype was observed many times. V and J are TRBV12-3 or TRBV12-4 and TRBJ1-2; D remains unclear. Trimming pared 6 bases from V and 3 bases from J, leaving 8 bases between. The CDR3 spans 12 residues. CDR3 nucleotide sequence: TGTGCCAGCAGCCCCTCATACTATGGCTACACCTTC. Its translation is CASSPSYYGYTF.

CDR3 amino acids: CASSEVGYNEQFF. Here the CDR3 DNA reads TGTGCCAGCAGTGAGGTGGGTTACAATGAGCAGTTCTTC. V usage is TRBV2 and J usage is TRBJ2-7, with D uncertain. The J call may be mistaken, given a closer DNA end match to TRBJ2-1. Germline V gene data show CDR1 as SNHLY and CDR2 as FYNNEI. This CDR3 is built from 13 residues.